This TCR beta chain was identified in a study of blood T cell repertoires in COVID-19. This clone was observed once. Germline V gene lookup returns CDR1 LGHDT and CDR2 YNNKEL (reference sequence). V was pared by 9 bases and J by 4 bases, with 19 bases between. The CDR3 is 14 residues long. The repertoire was sequenced with immunoSEQ multiplex PCR; TCRdb's copy has only in-frame clones and lacks some. The table records around 49,000 clones, 81% of them present only once. Sequenced: peripheral blood. This TCR came from an elderly woman with COVID-19, enrolled during active disease. The gene calls are TRBV3-1 (or the pseudogene TRBV3-2) and TRBJ2-7, with a possible D match to TRBD2 (6 bases). CDR3 DNA sequence: TGTGCCAGTAAGCAGGGAGCGGGTTTATACGAGCAGTACTTC. Its translation: CASKQGAGLYEQYF.